This T cell receptor beta chain was observed in a study of shared clonotypes between healthy human individuals. CDR3 length equals 15 residues. Trimming took off 3 bases at V and 3 bases at J, with 18 bases between the two ends. Germline CDR1 is GTSNPN and CDR2 is SVGIG (reference sequence). In the authors' methods: ImmunoSEQ output lacked quality scores and full-length reads, limiting matched filtering. Method: immunoSEQ multiplex PCR; TCRdb's copy keeps in-frame clones and lacks some. That table supplies the V and J calls and clone size; D and trimming were determined from the DNA. The sample has some 2,500,000 clones, under 95% seen once. General study findings and limits: Clonotypes that were shared across a handful of donors made up roughly 5.2% of naive CD4 clonotypes.

This clone is a singleton in its sample. As yet, its antigen is unknown. Within Nashville, Tennessee resided all donors, each a Caucasian adult. This clonotype originated in a young man in good health. Some clones in this sample may be carry-over from other donors' samples. Sequencing input: naive CD4+ T cells from PBMCs. Regarding subset: CD45RA+ positively selected. This chain links TRBV30 with TRBJ2-7, with a tentative D call TRBD2 (6 bases). CDR3 sequence: CAWSPRRTGGYEQYF. The CDR3, as DNA: TGTGCCTGGAGCCCTAGGAGGACCGGGGGCTACGAGCAGTACTTC.